The clone carrying this TCR beta chain was seen a single time. Method: immunoSEQ multiplex PCR; TCRdb's copy keeps in-frame clones and lacks some. The sample carries approximately 26,000 clones, 88% recorded once. Time point: before natalizumab initiation. The data belong to a study of multiple sclerosis patients with progressive multifocal leukoencephalopathy. The trim removed 4 bases at V and 4 bases at J, leaving 4 bases unmatched. This CDR3 has 14 residues. The germline gives CDR1 MNHEY, CDR2 SVGAGI. This chain links TRBV6-5 with TRBJ1-1; 9 bases are shared with TRBD1. This sequence was found in a human donor with multiple sclerosis. Sequencing was performed on PBMCs. The CDR3 reads CASSFRQGGTEAFF. CDR3 coding DNA: TGTGCCAGCAGTTTCCGACAGGGGGGCACTGAAGCTTTCTTT.